The clone carrying this T cell receptor beta chain showed up just a few times. What it binds is unknown. The entry originates in a study of T-cell memory formation after mild COVID-19. The overall study: Largely, TCR clusters stayed within a single donor. The study, taken as a whole, reports: Some SARS-CoV-2-responding clones were already detected in memory before infection.

V lost 1 base to trimming and J lost 0 bases, with 10 bases between them. This CDR3 region has 16 residues. The germline V gene has CDR1 LGHNA and CDR2 YNFKEQ. Researchers used 5'RACE with constant-segment primers to make TCR alpha and TCR beta cDNA libraries that carry sample barcodes and UMIs. TCRdb re-called the 5' RACE reads through MiXCR, storing one row per CDR3 protein. The repertoire consists of almost 350,000 distinct CDR3 sequences, with roughly 19% occurring once and the leading ten covering around 23%. The TCR comes from a man aged 18 to 29 who had mild COVID-19 (a few samples of this study predate the infection). Cell type and time point are not known. The specimen was PBMCs or a T cell subset sorted from them (not recorded which). This sequence joins TRBV4-2 and TRBJ1-3, with a weak D call TRBD1 (6 bases). The chain's CDR3 is CASSQGGTNSGNTIYF. DNA of the CDR3: TGTGCCAGCAGCCAAGGGGGGACAAACTCTGGAAACACCATATATTTT.